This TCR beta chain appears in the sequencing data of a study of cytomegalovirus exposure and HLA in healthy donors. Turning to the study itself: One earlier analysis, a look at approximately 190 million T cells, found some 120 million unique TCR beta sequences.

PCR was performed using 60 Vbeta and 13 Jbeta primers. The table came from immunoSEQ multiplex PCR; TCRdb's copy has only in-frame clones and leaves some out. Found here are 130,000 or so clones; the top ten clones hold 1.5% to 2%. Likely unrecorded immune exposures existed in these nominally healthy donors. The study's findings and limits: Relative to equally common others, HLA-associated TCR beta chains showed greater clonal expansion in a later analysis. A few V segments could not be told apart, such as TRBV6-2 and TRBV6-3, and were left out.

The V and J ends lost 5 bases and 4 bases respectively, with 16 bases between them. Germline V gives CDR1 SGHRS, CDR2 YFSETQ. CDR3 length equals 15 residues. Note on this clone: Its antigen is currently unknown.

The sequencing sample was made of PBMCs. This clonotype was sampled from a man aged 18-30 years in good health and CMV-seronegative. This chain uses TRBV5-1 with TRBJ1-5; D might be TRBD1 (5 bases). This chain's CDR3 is CASREGTERNQPQHF. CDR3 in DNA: TGCGCCAGCAGGGAGGGGACGGAAAGAAATCAGCCCCAGCATTTT. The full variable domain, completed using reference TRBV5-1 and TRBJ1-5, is KAGVTQTPRYLIKTRGQQVTLSCSPISGHRSVSWYQQTPGQGLQFLFEYFSETQRNKGNFPGRFSGRQFSNSRSEMNVSTLELGDSALYLCASREGTERNQPQHFGDGTRLSIL.